This TCR beta chain was obtained from a study of T cell responses to AZD1222 COVID-19 vaccine. CDR1 is MDHEN and CDR2 is SYDVKM in the germline V gene. This CDR3 has 14 amino acids. V shed 8 bases and J shed 1 base, with 11 bases lying between them. Libraries were prepared by immunoSEQ multiplex PCR; TCRdb keeps only in-frame clonotypes and omits some of them. The sample yields 95,000 to 110,000 clones, roughly 91% seen once. Sample: peripheral blood, taken on day 0 of AZD1222 vaccination. The TCR was taken from an adult in good health. The V call is TRBV28, the J call TRBJ1-4; D is possibly TRBD1 (5 bases). DNA of the CDR3: TGTGCCAGCTCCCCGGGGGGAACTAATGAAAAACTGTTTTTT. This sequence encodes CASSPGGTNEKLFF.